This T cell receptor beta chain derives from a study of shared clonotypes between healthy human individuals. Study-wide background: With ages of 18 to 49, the donors were two women and a few men.

Broader study findings: Investigators expected sequencing depth to affect clonotype sharing among donors. Sequencing of the sorted subsets was shown by rarefaction to be incomplete despite large depth.

A note on this clone: Its antigen is as yet unknown.

At deep level, the assay was performed. Produced via immunoSEQ multiplex PCR; TCRdb's table is partial and in-frame only. Among hundreds of thousands of clones listed, around 67% were seen once. Sequencing was carried out using memory CD4+ T cells sorted from blood. Sample subset: CD45RA-negative fraction. This TCR was recovered from a woman in her thirties in good health.

CDR3 residues: CASSPGVMGLNTEAFF. The CDR3 coding sequence is TGTGCCAGCTCACCGGGTGTAATGGGGTTGAACACTGAAGCTTTCTTT. This chain joins TRBV18 and TRBJ1-1; D gene uncertain. The V gene lost 3 bases and the J gene lost 0 bases, with 14 bases spanning the gap. This CDR3 has 16 residues. Germline values: CDR1 KGHSH, CDR2 LQKENI. Combining the CDR3 with reference TRBV18 and TRBJ1-1 gives the whole variable domain NAGVMQNPRHLVRRRGQEARLRCSPMKGHSHVYWYRQLPEEGLKFMVYLQKENIIDESGMPKERFSAEFPKEGPSILRIQQVVRGDSAAYFCASSPGVMGLNTEAFFGQGTRLTVV.